This T cell receptor beta chain was found in a study of beta chain features in type 1 diabetes. For the study at large: Cell yields, age and gender were similar between patients and healthy donors. General study results and limits: Researchers report that Type 1 diabetes patients had moderately but significantly shorter TCRB CDR3s across all four CD4+ subsets.

The whole isolated RNA underwent reverse transcription, so sequencing captured expressed TCRB transcripts. This table comes from immunoSEQ multiplex PCR, and its TCRdb copy is limited to in-frame clones, with some not included. The sample yields 300,000 to 400,000 clones, about a tenth seen once. With 4 bases removed from V and 0 bases from J, the gap between germline ends came to 13 bases. CDR1 and CDR2 (germline): SGHNT, YYREEE (reference sequence). This CDR3 is 15 amino acids long. A single heparinised blood sample, averaging around 0.11 L, was obtained per donor. This clone has more than one count but fewer than ten. The antigen remains undetermined.

The sequenced sample was central memory CD4+ T cells from blood. V is TRBV5-4 and J is TRBJ2-5, with D tentatively TRBD1 (6 bases). The sequence derives from a man aged 25 to 45 with type 1 diabetes. The CDR3 loop is CASSQTGEYQETQYF. CDR3 DNA sequence: TGTGCCAGCAGCCAGACAGGAGAGTACCAAGAGACCCAGTACTTC.